Listed below are T cell receptor beta chains from one sample, sequenced in a study of cytomegalovirus exposure and HLA in healthy donors. Method: immunoSEQ multiplex PCR; TCRdb's copy keeps in-frame clones and lacks some. Among about 210,000 clones listed, 75% to 80% were seen once. Specimen: PBMCs. The receptors shown here come from a male donor in good health and CMV-seronegative. Each CDR3 is given without its conserved first and last residue. Fields, in order: V gene, CDR3 protein.

V: TRBV9
CDR3: ASSAPGTGGENSPLH

V: TRBV6-1
CDR3: ASSPPTLSYEQY

V: TRBV28
CDR3: ASSSQGARGANVLT

V: TRBV9
CDR3: ASSVVDRSYGYT

V: TRBV7-2
CDR3: ASSLLAGGLETQY

V: TRBV5-1
CDR3: ASSVDRDGGYT

V: TRBV9
CDR3: ASSDTLGTGDLNSPLH

V: TRBV2
CDR3: ASSEAPLIAHNEQF

V: TRBV5-1
CDR3: ASSLEGQGNQPQH

V: TRBV5-8
CDR3: ASSRGGRGKPPEQY

V: TRBV5-1
CDR3: ASSRTGGLTNEKLF

V: TRBV10-3
CDR3: AISGDRGETQY

V: TRBV29-1
CDR3: SVASGSTDTQY

V: TRBV9
CDR3: ASSVGGRKVGETQY

V: TRBV18
CDR3: ASSPGSENTEAF

V: TRBV28
CDR3: ASRGTGWNQPQH

V: TRBV5-1
CDR3: ASTRQGQSYEQY

V: TRBV7-2
CDR3: ASSLTGRAHEQF

V: TRBV19
CDR3: ASRAPTGYEQY

V: TRBV7-9
CDR3: ASSLSDSSYNEQF

V: TRBV9
CDR3: ASSADTGLNSPLH

V: TRBV28
CDR3: ASSRQAGMQPQH

V: TRBV28
CDR3: ASSLYTTEQF

V: TRBV5-1
CDR3: ASSWSGGSTDTQY

V: TRBV5-1
CDR3: ASSFSLHWSDGYT

V: TRBV28
CDR3: ASALSYRYGRARNEQF

V: TRBV28
CDR3: ASNPRGGVGTGELF

V: TRBV7-9
CDR3: ASSSRAQQPPDTQY

V: TRBV25-1
CDR3: ASSVGRNEQF

V: TRBV5-6
CDR3: ASSLSGTEETQY

V: TRBV27
CDR3: ASSRQITSYEQY

V: TRBV7-9
CDR3: ASSSWTSATQETQY

V: TRBV25-1
CDR3: ASSATGQREEAF

V: TRBV5-6
CDR3: ASSFVAGGPYEQY

V: TRBV2
CDR3: ASTGYSGNTIY

V: TRBV30
CDR3: AWEGQAQPYEQY